These 25 T cell receptor beta chains were all obtained from the same sample, sequenced in a study of human T cells and chemical hapten exposure. Time point meaning: patch test 3, about 24 weeks after DPC sensitization. As for treatment: therapeutic diphenylcyclopropenone sensitization with weekly scalp DPC. Using its own MiXCR run on the RACE reads, TCRdb lists one record per CDR3 protein. This table has about 76,000 distinct CDR3 sequences, around 13% appearing once. The starting material was whole blood, obtained in connection with sensitization to the hapten diphenylcyclopropenone (DPC). Every receptor here comes from a woman aged 50 to 65 with alopecia areata. Some clones in this sample may be carry-over from other donors' samples.

This clonotype came up many times. This chain uses TRBV7-9 with TRBJ1-1; D is uncertain. This CDR3 has 15 amino acids. Trimming took off 2 bases at V and 6 bases at J, with 16 bases between the two ends. Germline CDR1 is SEHNR and CDR2 is FQNEAQ (reference sequence). The CDR3 sequence is CASSLFSGNSPEAFF. CDR3 in DNA: TGTGCCAGCAGCTTATTCTCGGGGAATTCGCCTGAAGCTTTCTTT.

The gene calls are TRBV30 and TRBJ1-1; D perhaps matches TRBD1 (6 bases). Germline values: CDR1 GTSNPN, CDR2 SVGIG (reference sequence). The CDR3 length is 13 residues. The V and J ends lost 5 bases and 5 bases respectively, with 15 bases between them. As DNA, the CDR3 is TGTGCCTGGGGGGAGGGGGTAACTACTGAAGCTTTCTTT. Protein sequence: CAWGEGVTTEAFF.

In its sample, this clonotype was seen a few times. The V and J genes are TRBV12-3 or TRBV12-4 and TRBJ1-2; 7 bases align to TRBD1. After removal of 7 bases from V and 8 bases from J, the junction contained 7 bases not matched to a gene. The CDR3 covers 12 residues. DNA of the CDR3: TGTGCCAGCAAGTCCGACAGGGAAGGCTACACCTTC. Translation: CASKSDREGYTF.

In its sample, this clonotype was seen many times. The rearrangement joins TRBV11-2 to TRBJ2-2, with TRBD2 matching over 10 bases. CDR1 and CDR2 (germline): SGHAT, FQNNGV. This CDR3 has 16 amino acids. Trimming took 5 bases from V and 2 from J; bases not matched to a gene: 5. In DNA, the CDR3 is TGTGCCAGCAGCCCCCGACTAGCGGGTAACACCGGGGAGCTGTTTTTT. Its translation is CASSPRLAGNTGELFF.

This chain links TRBV4-2 with TRBJ2-7; 9 bases map to TRBD2. After removal of 0 bases from V and 3 bases from J, the junction contained 3 bases not matched to a gene. The CDR3 has 15 residues. The V gene's germline CDR1 is LGHNA and CDR2 YNFKEQ. The chain's CDR3 is CASSQEGTSIYEQYF. Written as DNA, the CDR3 is TGTGCCAGCAGCCAAGAGGGGACTAGCATCTACGAGCAGTACTTC.

This sequence joins TRBV29-1 and TRBJ1-5; 8 bases line up with TRBD1. The CDR3 has 13 amino acids. Germline CDR1 is SQVTM and CDR2 is ANQGSEA. The trim removed 7 bases at V and 4 bases at J, leaving 6 bases unmatched. CDR3 sequence reads: CSAQGAGNQPQHF. The CDR3 DNA sequence: TGCAGCGCTCAGGGGGCAGGGAATCAGCCCCAGCATTTT.

The rearrangement uses TRBV20-1 and TRBJ2-1, with TRBD2 matching 7 bases. The CDR3 is 18 residues long. CDR1 and CDR2 (germline): DFQATT, SNEGSKA (reference sequence). V dropped 3 bases and J dropped 1; count of bases not matched to a gene: 15. The CDR3 reads CSASSPTHGGGSYNEQFF. CDR3 nucleotide sequence: TGCAGTGCTAGCTCCCCGACTCATGGCGGGGGATCCTACAATGAGCAGTTCTTC.

This clonotype occurred many times. The chain links TRBV5-1 to TRBJ2-2; the match to TRBD2 covers 11 bases. Germline CDR1 is SGHRS and CDR2 is YFSETQ. V lost 4 bases and J lost 4; bases outside the gene matches: 12. The length of the CDR3 is 18 residues. The CDR3 region has the DNA TGCGCCAGCAGCCCTGGGACTAGCGGAAGATCCCTCACCGGGGAGCTGTTTTTT. Residues: CASSPGTSGRSLTGELFF.

This clonotype was seen only a few times. The chain combines TRBV7-2 with TRBJ2-3; TRBD2 matches 11 bases. Germline lookup yields CDR1 SGHTA and CDR2 FQGNSA. Unmatched junction bases numbered 20, after V lost 5 bases and J lost 1 base. This CDR3 has 21 residues. CDR3 sequence: CASSPSTGLAGSNRRTDTQYF. The CDR3, as DNA: TGTGCCAGCAGCCCCAGCACCGGACTAGCGGGTTCGAACCGTCGCACAGATACGCAGTATTTT.

This clonotype has just a few counts. The V gene is TRBV19, the J gene TRBJ2-2; D remains unclear. CDR1 is LNHDA, CDR2 SQIVND, per germline (reference sequence). V was cut by 1 base and J by 2 bases, with 5 bases left in between. The CDR3 runs 14 residues. The CDR3: CASSIGGNTGELFF. The CDR3 region has the DNA TGTGCCAGTAGTATAGGAGGAAACACCGGGGAGCTGTTTTTT.

This clonotype was detected many times. The chain employs TRBV5-6 and TRBJ2-7; D gene uncertain. V gave up 0 bases and J gave up 4 bases, with 5 bases separating them. The V gene's germline CDR1 is SGHDT and CDR2 YYEEEE. The CDR3 sequence is 12 residues long. The CDR3 region is CASSLDRYEQYF. In DNA form, the CDR3 reads TGTGCCAGCAGCTTGGACCGGTACGAGCAGTACTTC.

The J gene is TRBJ2-6, the V gene TRBV20-1, with D possibly being TRBD1 or TRBD2 (6 bases each). The CDR3 has 15 amino acids. Trimming removed 1 base at V and 0 bases at J, with 7 bases between. Germline loops: CDR1 DFQATT, CDR2 SNEGSKA (reference sequence). CDR3 coding DNA: TGCAGTGCTAGAGCGGGGGCCTCTGGGGCCAACGTCCTGACTTTC. Translated, it gives CSARAGASGANVLTF.

This clonotype was counted only a few times. The chain has TRBV27 and TRBJ2-7; perhaps TRBD2 as D (6 bases). Germline V lookup: CDR1 MNHEY, CDR2 SMNVEV (reference sequence). Deletions cut 6 bases from V and 2 bases from J, with 14 bases between. The CDR3 totals 14 residues. This chain's CDR3 is CASRRGDSAYEQYF. CDR3 DNA: TGTGCCAGCAGGCGCGGGGACTCGGCCTACGAGCAGTACTTC.

The CDR3 protein is CASSSRLAGGTGELFF. In DNA form, the CDR3 reads TGTGCCAGCAGCTCCCGACTAGCGGGGGGTACCGGGGAGCTGTTTTTT. The V call is TRBV13, the J call TRBJ2-2; TRBD2 matches at 13 bases. The CDR3 is 16 amino acids. Unmatched junction bases numbered 4, after V lost 4 bases and J lost 5 bases. Germline V gives CDR1 PRHDT, CDR2 FYEKMQ (reference sequence).

This clonotype was seen at least ten times. The rearrangement uses TRBV29-1 and TRBJ2-1; D remains ambiguous. Looked up from germline, CDR1 is SQVTM and CDR2 is ANQGSEA. This CDR3 spans 11 amino acids. Deletions cut 7 bases from V and 10 bases from J, with 14 bases between. The CDR3 loop is CSDGQVAEQFF. The CDR3, as DNA: TGCAGCGACGGTCAAGTCGCGGAGCAGTTCTTC.

This clonotype occurred a few times. The chain carries TRBV14 and TRBJ1-2, with unresolved D. This CDR3 has 14 amino acids. Looked up from germline, CDR1 is SGHDN and CDR2 is FVKESK. Trimming took 1 base from V and 3 from J, leaving 9 bases between them. DNA for the CDR3: TGTGCCAGCAGCCAAGGAAGGTGGGACTATGGCTACACCTTC. Its protein is CASSQGRWDYGYTF.

Ten or more counts support this clonotype. The chain links TRBV20-1 to TRBJ2-1; the match to TRBD2 covers 7 bases. The trim removed 2 bases at V and 10 bases at J, leaving 8 bases unmatched. Looked up from germline, CDR1 is DFQATT and CDR2 is SNEGSKA (reference sequence). CDR3 size: 13 residues. The DNA of the CDR3 is TGCAGTGCTAGAACACCGGGACTACCCGAGCAGTTCTTC. Translated, it gives CSARTPGLPEQFF.

This clonotype was detected a few times. This rearrangement joins TRBV5-1 to TRBJ1-5, with 8 bases aligning to TRBD1. The J segment lost 0 bases and the V segment lost 7 bases, leaving 15 bases of the junction unmatched. Looked up from germline, CDR1 is SGHRS and CDR2 is YFSETQ. This CDR3 is built from 18 residues. The CDR3 DNA is TGCGCCAGCCTAATTCCCAGGGGGCGCAGGAATAGCAATCAGCCCCAGCATTTT. It translates to CASLIPRGRRNSNQPQHF.

The chain combines TRBV5-1 with TRBJ1-3; D remains unclear. Germline values: CDR1 SGHRS, CDR2 YFSETQ. The CDR3 consists of 15 residues. V lost 0 bases and J 2 bases, leaving 9 bases between the germline ends. CDR3 bases: TGCGCCAGCAGCTTGGACCCCCGGGCTGGAAACACCATATATTTT. Protein: CASSLDPRAGNTIYF. Using reference TRBV5-1 and TRBJ1-3 for the parts outside the CDR3, the full variable domain is KAGVTQTPRYLIKTRGQQVTLSCSPISGHRSVSWYQQTPGQGLQFLFEYFSETQRNKGNFPGRFSGRQFSNSRSEMNVSTLELGDSALYLCASSLDPRAGNTIYFGEGSWLTVV.

This clonotype was observed a few times. The rearrangement uses TRBV7-8 and TRBJ1-4; perhaps TRBD1 as D (5 bases). The ends were cut back, 1 base at V and 6 bases at J, with 9 bases in the middle. Germline V gives CDR1 SGHVS, CDR2 FQNEAQ. The CDR3 extends over 14 amino acids. The CDR3 sequence is CASSLVQGYEKLFF. The CDR3 region has the DNA TGTGCCAGCAGCTTAGTTCAGGGTTATGAAAAACTGTTTTTT.

The chain combines TRBV7-2 with TRBJ2-3, with a weak D call TRBD2 (6 bases). Germline lookup yields CDR1 SGHTA and CDR2 FQGNSA. The CDR3 consists of 15 residues. Trimming shortened V by 5 bases and J by 4 bases, and 16 bases separated the two germline ends. CDR3 residues: CASSPSRAGSDTQYF. The CDR3, as DNA: TGTGCCAGCAGCCCCTCAAGGGCGGGATCAGATACGCAGTATTTT.

The chain employs TRBV29-1 and TRBJ2-1; unclear D gene. The V end was cut by 6 bases, the J end by 6 bases, with 15 bases between. The germline CDR1 and CDR2 sequences are SQVTM and ANQGSEA. CDR3 size: 13 residues. The CDR3: CSVERVPVNEQFF. The CDR3 coding sequence is TGCAGCGTCGAACGAGTACCGGTCAATGAGCAGTTCTTC.

This clonotype was counted at least ten times. This sequence joins TRBV10-3 and TRBJ2-7; 9 nucleotides line up with TRBD2. Germline lookup yields CDR1 ENHRY and CDR2 SYGVKD. Trimming at V came to 10 bases and at J to 3 bases, leaving 10 bases not matched to a gene. The CDR3 has 14 residues. CDR3 loop: CATSVAGDYYEQYF. The CDR3 DNA follows: TGTGCCACCTCGGTAGCGGGAGATTACTACGAGCAGTACTTC.

J is TRBJ1-1 and V is TRBV3-1, with a possible D match to TRBD1 (5 bases). Germline V gives CDR1 LGHDT, CDR2 YNNKEL (reference sequence). This CDR3 comprises 13 residues. Trimming left V 4 bases short and J 2 bases short, with 8 bases between. The CDR3 DNA follows: TGTGCCAGCAGCCGGGACCCCAACACTGAAGCTTTCTTT. Translating gives CASSRDPNTEAFF.

This clonotype was seen ten or more times. This rearrangement joins TRBV28 to TRBJ2-2; D may be TRBD2 (7 bases). The ends were cut back, 3 bases at V and 6 bases at J, with 14 bases in the middle. The CDR3 extends over 15 amino acids. Germline V gives CDR1 MDHEN, CDR2 SYDVKM. The CDR3 here is CASSLAGAGPGELFF. The CDR3 DNA reads as TGTGCCAGCAGTTTGGCGGGGGCAGGACCCGGGGAGCTGTTTTTT.